These T cell receptor beta chains were read from a single sample in a study of cytomegalovirus exposure and HLA in healthy donors. Using immunoSEQ multiplex PCR, the repertoire was profiled, and TCRdb retains in-frame clones only, with some absent. This sample yields approximately 220,000 clones, of which over 80% are seen a single time; 0.71% belongs to the top ten. The specimen was PBMCs. These receptors were obtained from a boy aged 2-9 years in good health and CMV-seronegative. Both conserved end residues are part of each CDR3. A D gene is named only where the DNA matches it firmly. The listing skips clone size in some rows; elsewhere it reads once, few, many or a size class.

NA	NA	TRBV4-2	TRBJ1-4	CASSQEGGWNNEKLFF	TGTGCCAGCAGCCAAGAAGGGGGATGGAATAATGAAAAACTGTTTTTT
TRBD1	NA	TRBV28	TRBJ1-1	CASSLQGDTEAFF	TGTGCCAGCAGTTTACAGGGGGACACTGAAGCTTTCTTT
NA	NA	TRBV5-5	TRBJ2-1	CASSVSSVLYNEQFF	TGTGCCAGCAGCGTATCTAGCGTCCTTTACAATGAGCAGTTCTTC
NA	NA	TRBV27	TRBJ1-5	CASGGAINQPQHF	TGTGCCAGCGGGGGGGCCATCAATCAGCCCCAGCATTTT
NA	NA	TRBV5-1	TRBJ1-4	CASSLEFSRSNEKLFF	TGCGCCAGCAGCTTGGAATTTAGTCGGTCGAATGAAAAACTGTTTTTT
NA	NA	TRBV5-1	TRBJ2-1	CASSPQGPYNEQFF	TGCGCCAGCAGCCCGCAGGGCCCGTACAATGAGCAGTTCTTC
NA	few	TRBV10-1	TRBJ1-5	CASSESIGNQPQHF	TGCGCCAGCAGTGAGTCCATAGGCAATCAGCCCCAGCATTTT
TRBD1	NA	TRBV6-5	TRBJ2-7	CASSYSGQGNYEQYF	TGTGCCAGCAGTTACTCGGGACAGGGGAACTACGAGCAGTACTTC
TRBD2	NA	TRBV10-3	TRBJ2-2	CASAGVGTGELFF	TGTGCCAGTGCGGGGGTGGGGACCGGGGAGCTGTTTTTT
NA	NA	TRBV21-1	TRBJ2-7	CASSKEGLAGEYYEQYF	TGTGCCAGCAGCAAAGAAGGACTAGCGGGAGAGTACTACGAGCAGTACTTC
TRBD1	NA	TRBV6-1	TRBJ2-5	CASSSPGTGKETQYF	TGTGCCAGCAGTTCCCCCGGGACAGGAAAGGAGACCCAGTACTTC
NA	NA	TRBV9	TRBJ1-5	CASSVGGGQPQHF	TGTGCCAGCAGCGTAGGGGGGGGTCAGCCCCAGCATTTT
TRBD2	NA	TRBV9	TRBJ2-2	CASSVLAGGGTGELFF	TGTGCCAGCAGCGTATTAGCGGGAGGGGGAACCGGGGAGCTGTTTTTT
TRBD2	NA	TRBV7-2	TRBJ2-5	CASGFSGNQETQYF	TGTGCCAGTGGATTTAGCGGGAACCAAGAGACCCAGTACTTC